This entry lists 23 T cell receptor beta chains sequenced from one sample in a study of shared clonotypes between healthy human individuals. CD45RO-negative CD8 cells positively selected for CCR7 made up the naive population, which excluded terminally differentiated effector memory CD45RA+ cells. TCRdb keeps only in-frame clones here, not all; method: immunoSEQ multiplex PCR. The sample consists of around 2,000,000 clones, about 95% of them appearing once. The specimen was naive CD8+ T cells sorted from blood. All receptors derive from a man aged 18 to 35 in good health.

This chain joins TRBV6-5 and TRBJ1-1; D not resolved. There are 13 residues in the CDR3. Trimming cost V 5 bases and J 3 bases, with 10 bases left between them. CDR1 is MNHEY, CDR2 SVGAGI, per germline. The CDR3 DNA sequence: TGTGCCAGCAGTCATGGGATTTACACTGAAGCTTTCTTT. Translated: CASSHGIYTEAFF.

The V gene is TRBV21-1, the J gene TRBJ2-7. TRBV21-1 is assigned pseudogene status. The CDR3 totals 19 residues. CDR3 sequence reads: CASSFHPDRTEKISYEQYF. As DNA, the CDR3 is TGTGCCAGCAGCTTCCACCCCGATAGGACGGAGAAAATCTCCTACGAGCAGTACTTC.

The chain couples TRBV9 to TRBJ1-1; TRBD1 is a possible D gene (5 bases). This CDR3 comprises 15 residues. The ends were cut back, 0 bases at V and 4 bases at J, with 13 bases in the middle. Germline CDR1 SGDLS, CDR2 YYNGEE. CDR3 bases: TGTGCCAGCAGCGTAGAGGGGCACCCGGGCACTGAAGCTTTCTTT. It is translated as CASSVEGHPGTEAFF.

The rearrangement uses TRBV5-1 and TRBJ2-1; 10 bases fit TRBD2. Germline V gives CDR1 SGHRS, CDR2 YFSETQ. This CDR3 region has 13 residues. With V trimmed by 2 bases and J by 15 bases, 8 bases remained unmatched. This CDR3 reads CASSFRLAGEAFF. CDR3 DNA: TGCGCCAGCAGCTTCCGGCTAGCGGGAGAGGCGTTCTTC.

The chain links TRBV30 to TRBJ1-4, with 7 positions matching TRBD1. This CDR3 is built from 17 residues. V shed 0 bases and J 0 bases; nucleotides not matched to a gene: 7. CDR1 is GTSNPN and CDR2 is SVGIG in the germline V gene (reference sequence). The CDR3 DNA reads TGTGCCTGGAGTGTCCGGGACAGAGGTGCAACTAATGAAAAACTGTTTTTT. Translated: CAWSVRDRGATNEKLFF.

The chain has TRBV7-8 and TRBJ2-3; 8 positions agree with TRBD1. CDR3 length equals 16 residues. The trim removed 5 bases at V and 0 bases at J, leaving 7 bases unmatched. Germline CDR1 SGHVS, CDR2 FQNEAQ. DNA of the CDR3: TGTGCCAGCAGCCCTGGGACAGGAATTAGCACAGATACGCAGTATTTT. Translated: CASSPGTGISTDTQYF.

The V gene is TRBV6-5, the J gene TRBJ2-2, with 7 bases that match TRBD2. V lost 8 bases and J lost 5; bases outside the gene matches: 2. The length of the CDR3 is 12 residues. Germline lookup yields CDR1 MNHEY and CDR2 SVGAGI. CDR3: CASGRETGELFF. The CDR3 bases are TGTGCCAGCGGGCGGGAGACCGGGGAGCTGTTTTTT.

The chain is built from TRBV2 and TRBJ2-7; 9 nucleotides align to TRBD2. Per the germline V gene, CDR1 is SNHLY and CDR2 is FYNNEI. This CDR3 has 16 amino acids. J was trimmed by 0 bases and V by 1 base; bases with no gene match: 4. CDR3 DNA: TGTGCCAGCAGTGAAGTCGTTAGCGGGAGCTCCTACGAGCAGTACTTC. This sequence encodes CASSEVVSGSSYEQYF.

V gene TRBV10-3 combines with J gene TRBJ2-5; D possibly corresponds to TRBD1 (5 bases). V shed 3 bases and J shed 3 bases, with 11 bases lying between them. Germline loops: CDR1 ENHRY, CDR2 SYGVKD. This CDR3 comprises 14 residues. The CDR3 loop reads CAISDPGQKETQYF. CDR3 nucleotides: TGTGCCATCAGTGATCCCGGACAAAAAGAGACCCAGTACTTC.

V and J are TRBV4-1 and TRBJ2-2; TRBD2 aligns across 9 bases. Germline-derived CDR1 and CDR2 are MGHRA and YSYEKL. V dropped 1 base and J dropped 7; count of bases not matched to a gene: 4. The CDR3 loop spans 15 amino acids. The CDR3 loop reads CASSQVRGGNGELFF. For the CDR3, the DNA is TGCGCCAGCAGCCAAGTGCGGGGGGGAAACGGGGAGCTGTTTTTT.

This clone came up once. The CDR3 loop reads CASSLLVPSYGYTF. In nucleotides, the CDR3 is TGCGCCAGCAGCCTATTGGTCCCCTCTTATGGCTACACCTTC. This chain joins TRBV4-1 and TRBJ1-2; no definite D call. CDR3 length: 14 residues. V was clipped by 4 bases and J by 5 bases, with 14 bases between them. Per germline, CDR1 MGHRA and CDR2 YSYEKL.

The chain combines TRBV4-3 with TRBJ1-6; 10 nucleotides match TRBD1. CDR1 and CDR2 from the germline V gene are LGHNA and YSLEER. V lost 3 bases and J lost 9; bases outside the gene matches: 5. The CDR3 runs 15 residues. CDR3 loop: CASSQDRTGGSPLHF. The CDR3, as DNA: TGCGCCAGCAGCCAGGATAGGACAGGGGGTTCACCCCTCCACTTT.

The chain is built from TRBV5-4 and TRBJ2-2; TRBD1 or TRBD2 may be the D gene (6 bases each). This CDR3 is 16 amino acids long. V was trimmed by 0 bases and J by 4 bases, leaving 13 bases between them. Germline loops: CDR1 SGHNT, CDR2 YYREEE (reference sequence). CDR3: CASSLEGGAGTGELFF. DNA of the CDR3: TGTGCCAGCAGCTTGGAGGGGGGCGCAGGCACCGGGGAGCTGTTTTTT.

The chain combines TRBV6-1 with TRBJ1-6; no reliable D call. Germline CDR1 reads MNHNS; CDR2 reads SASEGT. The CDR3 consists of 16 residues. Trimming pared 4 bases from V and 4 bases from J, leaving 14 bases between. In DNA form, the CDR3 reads TGTGCCAGCAGTGGACTTGAGGAACAGTATAATTCACCCCTCCACTTT. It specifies CASSGLEEQYNSPLHF.

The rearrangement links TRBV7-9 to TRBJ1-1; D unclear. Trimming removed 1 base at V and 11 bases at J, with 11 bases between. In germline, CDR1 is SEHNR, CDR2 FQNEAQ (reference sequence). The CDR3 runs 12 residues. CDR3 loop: CASSLGYLGAFF. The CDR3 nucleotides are TGTGCCAGCAGCTTAGGGTACTTAGGGGCTTTCTTT.

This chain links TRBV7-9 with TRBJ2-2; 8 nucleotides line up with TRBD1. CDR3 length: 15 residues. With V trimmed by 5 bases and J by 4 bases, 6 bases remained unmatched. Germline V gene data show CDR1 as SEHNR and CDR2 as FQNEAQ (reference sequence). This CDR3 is CASSVRQGSTGELFF. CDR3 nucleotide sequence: TGTGCCAGCAGCGTTCGACAGGGGTCCACCGGGGAGCTGTTTTTT.

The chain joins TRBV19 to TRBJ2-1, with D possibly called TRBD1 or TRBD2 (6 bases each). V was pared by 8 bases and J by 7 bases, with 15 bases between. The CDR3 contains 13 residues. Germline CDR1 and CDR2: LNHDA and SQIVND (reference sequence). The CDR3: CASSGDRGNEQFF. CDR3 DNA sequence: TGTGCCAGTTCAGGGGACCGGGGGAATGAGCAGTTCTTC.

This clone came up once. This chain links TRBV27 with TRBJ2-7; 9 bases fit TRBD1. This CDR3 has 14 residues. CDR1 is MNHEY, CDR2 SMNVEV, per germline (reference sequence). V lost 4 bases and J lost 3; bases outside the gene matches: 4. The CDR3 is CASSSGQGRYEQYF. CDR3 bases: TGTGCCAGCAGTTCTGGACAGGGGCGCTACGAGCAGTACTTC.

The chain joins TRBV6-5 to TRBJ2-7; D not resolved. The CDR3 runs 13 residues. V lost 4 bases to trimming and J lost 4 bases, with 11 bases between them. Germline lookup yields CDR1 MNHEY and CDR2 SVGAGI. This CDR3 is CASSSPENYEQYF. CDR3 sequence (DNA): TGTGCCAGCAGTTCGCCGGAGAATTACGAGCAGTACTTC.

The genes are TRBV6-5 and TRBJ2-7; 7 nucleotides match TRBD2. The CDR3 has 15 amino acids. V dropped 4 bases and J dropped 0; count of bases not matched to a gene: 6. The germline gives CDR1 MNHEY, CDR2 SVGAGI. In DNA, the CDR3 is TGTGCCAGCAGTTCTCGGGACTATGCCTCCTACGAGCAGTACTTC. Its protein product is CASSSRDYASYEQYF.

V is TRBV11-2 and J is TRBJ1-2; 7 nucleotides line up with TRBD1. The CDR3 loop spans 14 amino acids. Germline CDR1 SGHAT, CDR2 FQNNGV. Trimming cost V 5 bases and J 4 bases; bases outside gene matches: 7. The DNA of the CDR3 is TGTGCCAGCAGCAGAGGGGACAGCCTCTATGGCTACACCTTC. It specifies CASSRGDSLYGYTF. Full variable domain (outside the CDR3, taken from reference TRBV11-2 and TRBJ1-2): EAGVAQSPRYKIIEKRQSVAFWCNPISGHATLYWYQQILGQGPKLLIQFQNNGVVDDSQLPKDRFSAERLKGVDSTLKIQPAKLEDSAVYLCASSRGDSLYGYTFGSGTRLTVV.

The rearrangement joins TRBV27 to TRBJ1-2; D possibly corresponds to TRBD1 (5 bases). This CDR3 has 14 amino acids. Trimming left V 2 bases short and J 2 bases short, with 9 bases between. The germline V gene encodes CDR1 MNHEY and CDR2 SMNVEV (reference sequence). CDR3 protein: CASSLQGKNYGYTF. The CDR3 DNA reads TGTGCCAGCAGTTTACAGGGAAAAAACTATGGCTACACCTTC.

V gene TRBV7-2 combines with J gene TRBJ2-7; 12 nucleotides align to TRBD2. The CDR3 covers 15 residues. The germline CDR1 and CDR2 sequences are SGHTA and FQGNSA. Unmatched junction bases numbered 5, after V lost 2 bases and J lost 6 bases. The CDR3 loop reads CASSLWLAGGSEQYF. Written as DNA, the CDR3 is TGTGCCAGCAGCTTATGGCTAGCGGGAGGGAGCGAGCAGTACTTC. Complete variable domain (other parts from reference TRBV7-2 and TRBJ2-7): GAGVSQSPSNKVTEKGKDVELRCDPISGHTALYWYRQSLGQGLEFLIYFQGNSAPDKSGLPSDRFSAERTGGSVSTLTIQRTQQEDSAVYLCASSLWLAGGSEQYFGPGTRLTVT.